The 24 T cell receptor beta chains reported below all come from one sample, sequenced in a study of blood T cell repertoires in COVID-19. Method: immunoSEQ multiplex PCR; TCRdb's copy keeps in-frame clones and lacks some. This sample has about 280,000 clones, with roughly nine tenths found just once. The sample comprised peripheral blood. The receptor set was obtained from a woman between 50 and 59 years old who had recovered from COVID-19.

V and J are TRBV9 and TRBJ1-1; a possible D gene is TRBD1 (5 bases). This CDR3 comprises 13 residues. The V gene's germline CDR1 is SGDLS and CDR2 YYNGEE. V gave up 0 bases and J gave up 3 bases, with 6 bases separating them. The CDR3 spells CASSVARDTEAFF. The CDR3 nucleotides read TGTGCCAGCAGCGTAGCCAGGGACACTGAAGCTTTCTTT.

This rearrangement joins TRBV6-6 to TRBJ2-7; 7 nucleotides align to TRBD2. Trimming at V came to 5 bases and at J to 0 bases, leaving 7 bases not matched to a gene. Germline V gene lookup returns CDR1 MNHNY and CDR2 SVGAGI (reference sequence). The CDR3 has 15 residues. This CDR3 reads CASSPGRGSSYEQYF. CDR3 bases: TGTGCCAGCAGTCCGGGGCGGGGGAGCTCCTACGAGCAGTACTTC.

This clone was recorded only once. The chain carries TRBV3-1 (or the pseudogene TRBV3-2) and TRBJ2-7, with 8 bases that match TRBD2. Germline CDR1 reads LGHDT; CDR2 reads YNNKEL (reference sequence). With 0 bases clipped from V and 4 bases from J, the junction kept 8 bases outside the gene matches. CDR3 length equals 16 residues. This CDR3 reads CASSQDGAGDTYEQYF. CDR3 sequence (DNA): TGTGCCAGCAGCCAAGATGGAGCGGGAGATACGTACGAGCAGTACTTC.

J is TRBJ1-2 and V is TRBV7-3; the D is unclear. V was pared by 2 bases and J by 2 bases, with 12 bases between. The length of the CDR3 is 15 residues. Germline CDR1 and CDR2: SGHTA and FQGTGA. CDR3: CASSLGPGSNYGYTF. The CDR3 DNA reads TGTGCCAGCAGCTTAGGCCCGGGGAGCAACTATGGCTACACCTTC.

This clone was detected once. The chain recombines TRBV5-4 with TRBJ2-3; the match to TRBD2 covers 9 bases. The V gene's germline CDR1 is SGHNT and CDR2 YYREEE (reference sequence). Trimming took 2 bases from V and 0 from J; bases not matched to a gene: 7. This CDR3 is built from 17 residues. CDR3 DNA sequence: TGTGCCAGCAGCTTCCCGTCTAGCGGGACAAGCACAGATACGCAGTATTTT. Amino acids: CASSFPSSGTSTDTQYF.

V gene TRBV28 combines with J gene TRBJ1-6; D perhaps matches TRBD1 (5 bases). The V end was cut by 8 bases, the J end by 3 bases, with 11 bases between. The CDR3 runs to 14 residues. Germline V CDR1 and CDR2: MDHEN, SYDVKM. The CDR3 DNA is TGTGCCAGCGGTGAGACAGACTATAATTCACCCCTCCACTTT. Its translation is CASGETDYNSPLHF. Using reference TRBV28 and TRBJ1-6 for the parts outside the CDR3, the full variable domain is DVKVTQSSRYLVKRTGEKVFLECVQDMDHENMFWYRQDPGLGLRLIYFSYDVKMKEKGDIPEGYSVSREKKERFSLILESASTNQTSMYLCASGETDYNSPLHFGNGTRLTVT.

This chain joins TRBV5-1 and TRBJ1-1; D is possibly TRBD1 (5 bases). Germline V gives CDR1 SGHRS, CDR2 YFSETQ. The CDR3 runs to 12 residues. V was trimmed by 5 bases and J by 13 bases, leaving 18 bases between them. The CDR3 nucleotides are TGCGCCAGCAGAGGAGGGGACGCCCAGGTTTTCTTT. Translated: CASRGGDAQVFF.

The chain carries TRBV18 and TRBJ2-7; D is uncertain. CDR1 and CDR2 (germline): KGHSH, LQKENI. This CDR3 comprises 15 residues. The germline V and J ends were trimmed by 0 bases and 3 bases, with 12 bases remaining between them. Here the CDR3 reads CASSPPRSPLYEQYF. CDR3 sequence (DNA): TGTGCCAGCTCACCACCGAGGAGCCCTCTCTACGAGCAGTACTTC.

The genes are TRBV29-1 and TRBJ1-2, with D maybe TRBD1 (6 bases). This CDR3 is built from 14 residues. The germline V gene has CDR1 SQVTM and CDR2 ANQGSEA. The V and J ends lost 5 bases and 4 bases respectively, with 17 bases between them. As DNA, the CDR3 is TGCAGCGTTTCCACCGGACAGTCCTTCTATGGCTACACCTTC. Residues: CSVSTGQSFYGYTF.

The chain combines TRBV28 with TRBJ1-2; 7 positions match TRBD1. Losses at the gene ends were 6 bases for V and 7 bases for J; bases not matched to a gene: 17. Germline V lookup: CDR1 MDHEN, CDR2 SYDVKM. This CDR3 comprises 16 residues. The CDR3 loop is CASSFYRGTDRFGYTF. CDR3 DNA: TGTGCCAGCAGCTTTTATAGAGGGACAGATCGTTTTGGCTACACCTTC.

The chain carries TRBV2 and TRBJ2-1; 9 positions agree with TRBD2. Germline trimming cut 7 bases from V and 9 bases from J; bases unmatched to any gene: 13. The CDR3 is 15 amino acids. Germline V gives CDR1 SNHLY, CDR2 FYNNEI. This CDR3 reads CASTLGAGGPGEQFF. CDR3 DNA sequence: TGTGCCAGCACCCTAGGCGCGGGAGGGCCGGGTGAGCAGTTCTTC. Supplemented by reference TRBV2 and TRBJ2-1, the full variable domain reads EPEVTQTPSHQVTQMGQEVILRCVPISNHLYFYWYRQILGQKVEFLVSFYNNEISEKSEIFDDQFSVERPDGSNFTLKIRSTKLEDSAMYFCASTLGAGGPGEQFFGPGTRLTVL.

This clone was detected only once. This sequence joins TRBV6-5 and TRBJ1-1; the match to TRBD1 covers 8 bases. CDR3 length: 16 amino acids. The germline V gene has CDR1 MNHEY and CDR2 SVGAGI. The V gene end was trimmed by 4 bases and the J gene end by 1 base; junction bases not matched to a gene: 8. The CDR3: CASSSGGFQGNTEAFF. Here the CDR3 DNA reads TGTGCCAGCAGTTCAGGGGGCTTCCAGGGGAACACTGAAGCTTTCTTT.

This chain uses TRBV2 with TRBJ1-2, with D uncertain. The V gene lost 2 bases and the J gene lost 8 bases, with 21 bases spanning the gap. Germline-derived CDR1 and CDR2 are SNHLY and FYNNEI. The CDR3 has 16 amino acids. The CDR3 sequence is CASSEPGGGYIGGYTF. The CDR3 DNA reads TGTGCCAGCAGTGAACCCGGAGGAGGCTACATCGGAGGCTACACCTTC.

This clone was recorded only once. V gene TRBV15 combines with J gene TRBJ2-2; tentative D call: TRBD2 (5 bases). V lost 0 bases, J lost 1 base, and 15 bases lay in between. The CDR3 is 18 residues long. Looked up from germline, CDR1 is LNHNV and CDR2 is YYDKDF (reference sequence). CDR3 in amino acids: CATSRDRGETGNTGELFF. In DNA, the CDR3 is TGTGCCACCAGCAGAGATCGTGGGGAGACGGGGAACACCGGGGAGCTGTTTTTT.

This chain connects TRBV11-3 to TRBJ2-7; 8 bases are a match to TRBD1. Germline CDR1 SGHNT, CDR2 YENEEA. The CDR3 runs to 14 residues. Germline trimming cut 5 bases from V and 6 bases from J; bases unmatched to any gene: 9. The CDR3 bases are TGTGCCAGCAGCCGGACAGGGAACCTAGGCGAGCAGTACTTC. Translated, it gives CASSRTGNLGEQYF.

The count of this clone is one. The V call is TRBV6-2 or TRBV6-3, the J call TRBJ1-6, with 7 positions matching TRBD1. J gave up 4 bases and V 4 bases, and 7 bases lay outside the gene matches. CDR1 is MNHEY and CDR2 is SVGEGT in the germline V gene. The CDR3 covers 16 residues. The CDR3 nucleotides read TGTGCCAGCAGTTCCAACCAGGGACAGTATAATTCACCCCTCCACTTT. Its protein product is CASSSNQGQYNSPLHF.

The rearrangement links TRBV7-6 to TRBJ2-1; D not resolved. V shed 0 bases and J shed 0 bases, with 9 bases lying between them. This CDR3 contains 16 residues. CDR1 and CDR2 (germline): SGHVS, FNYEAQ. The CDR3 bases are TGTGCCAGCAGCTTAGCCCAAGGCGGCTCCTACAATGAGCAGTTCTTC. The encoded protein is CASSLAQGGSYNEQFF.

The gene calls are TRBV30 and TRBJ1-1, with D possibly being TRBD1 (6 bases). V lost 4 bases, J lost 3 bases, and 9 bases lay in between. The CDR3 runs to 12 residues. CDR1 and CDR2 from the germline V gene are GTSNPN and SVGIG (reference sequence). The CDR3 reads CAWIKGDTEAFF. CDR3 DNA: TGTGCCTGGATCAAGGGGGACACTGAAGCTTTCTTT.

This sequence joins TRBV11-2 and TRBJ2-7, with a tentative D call TRBD1 (7 bases). From germline, CDR1 is SGHAT and CDR2 FQNNGV. This CDR3 contains 18 residues. The ends were cut back, 2 bases at V and 0 bases at J, with 20 bases in the middle. In nucleotides, the CDR3 is TGTGCCAGCAGCTTATTAAAGGGGAGGACAGGAAACTCCTACGAGCAGTACTTC. Encoded protein: CASSLLKGRTGNSYEQYF.

The chain carries TRBV28 and TRBJ1-5, with 7 bases lining up with TRBD1. Per germline, CDR1 MDHEN and CDR2 SYDVKM. Trimming at V came to 6 bases and at J to 4 bases, leaving 6 bases not matched to a gene. The CDR3 contains 14 residues. The chain's CDR3 is CASSPGQRNQPQHF. In DNA form, the CDR3 reads TGTGCCAGCAGCCCGGGACAGCGGAATCAGCCCCAGCATTTT. Using reference TRBV28 and TRBJ1-5 for the parts outside the CDR3, the full variable domain is DVKVTQSSRYLVKRTGEKVFLECVQDMDHENMFWYRQDPGLGLRLIYFSYDVKMKEKGDIPEGYSVSREKKERFSLILESASTNQTSMYLCASSPGQRNQPQHFGDGTRLSIL.

The chain employs TRBV19 and TRBJ2-3; 7 nucleotides line up with TRBD1. Germline values: CDR1 LNHDA, CDR2 SQIVND (reference sequence). V trimming: 7 bases; J trimming: 2 bases; junction bases outside the gene matches: 6. The CDR3 covers 14 residues. The CDR3 loop is CASTGTATTDTQYF. CDR3 bases: TGTGCCAGTACTGGGACAGCTACCACAGATACGCAGTATTTT.

The V gene is TRBV13, the J gene TRBJ1-2, with TRBD1 matching 7 bases. The CDR3 runs 12 residues. Trimming took 5 bases from V and 7 from J; bases not matched to a gene: 4. Germline V CDR1 and CDR2: PRHDT, FYEKMQ (reference sequence). The CDR3, as DNA: TGTGCCAGCAGCGCCCGACAGGGTGGCTACACCTTC. Its protein product is CASSARQGGYTF.

The V call is TRBV10-2, the J call TRBJ1-1; possible D gene TRBD1, 6 bases. Per germline, CDR1 WSHSY and CDR2 SAAADI. The V end was cut by 5 bases, the J end by 11 bases, with 15 bases between. The CDR3 length is 12 residues. The CDR3 region is CASSSPAGVAFF. The CDR3 DNA reads as TGCGCCAGCAGTTCCCCTGCAGGGGTTGCTTTCTTT.

The V gene is TRBV7-9, the J gene TRBJ1-1; D is unclear. Germline-derived CDR1 and CDR2 are SEHNR and FQNEAQ (reference sequence). The V end was cut by 1 base, the J end by 1 base, with 7 bases between. The CDR3 runs 14 residues. This chain's CDR3 is CASSLGAGNTEAFF. The CDR3 nucleotides are TGTGCCAGCAGCTTAGGGGCAGGGAACACTGAAGCTTTCTTT.